The source of this T cell receptor beta chain is a study of blood T cell repertoires in COVID-19. Libraries were prepared by immunoSEQ multiplex PCR; TCRdb keeps only in-frame clonotypes and omits some of them. The table lists about 310,000 clones, about nine tenths of them singletons. V lost 3 bases to trimming and J lost 6 bases, with 11 bases between them. The germline gives CDR1 LGHDT, CDR2 YNNKEL (reference sequence). There are 13 residues in the CDR3. The source is a man in his fifties or sixties with active or convalescent COVID-19. This rearrangement joins TRBV3-1 (or the pseudogene TRBV3-2) to TRBJ2-5, with a possible D match to TRBD1 (6 bases). Sequences were obtained from peripheral blood. The CDR3 DNA reads TGTGCCAGCAGCCATGACAGGCTGAAGACCCAGTACTTC. The encoded protein is CASSHDRLKTQYF.